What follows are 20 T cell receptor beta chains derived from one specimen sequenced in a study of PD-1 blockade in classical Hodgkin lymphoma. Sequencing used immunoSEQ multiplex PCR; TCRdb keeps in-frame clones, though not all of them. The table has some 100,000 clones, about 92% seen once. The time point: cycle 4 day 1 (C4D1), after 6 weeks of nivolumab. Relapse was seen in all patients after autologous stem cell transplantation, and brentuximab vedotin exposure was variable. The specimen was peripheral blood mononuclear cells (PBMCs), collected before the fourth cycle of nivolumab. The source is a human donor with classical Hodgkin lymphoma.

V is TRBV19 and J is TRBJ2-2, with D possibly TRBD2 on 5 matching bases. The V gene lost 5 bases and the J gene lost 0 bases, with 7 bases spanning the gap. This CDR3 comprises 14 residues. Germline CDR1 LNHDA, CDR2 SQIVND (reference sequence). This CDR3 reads CASSPSPNTGELFF. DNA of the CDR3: TGTGCCAGTAGTCCTAGCCCGAACACCGGGGAGCTGTTTTTT.

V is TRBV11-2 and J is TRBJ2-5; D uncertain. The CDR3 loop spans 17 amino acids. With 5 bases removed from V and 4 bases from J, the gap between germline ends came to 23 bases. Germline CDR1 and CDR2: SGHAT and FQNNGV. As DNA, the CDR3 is TGTGCCAGCAGCCACCTCTCGACGTGGGGTGGCCCAGAGACCCAGTACTTC. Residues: CASSHLSTWGGPETQYF.

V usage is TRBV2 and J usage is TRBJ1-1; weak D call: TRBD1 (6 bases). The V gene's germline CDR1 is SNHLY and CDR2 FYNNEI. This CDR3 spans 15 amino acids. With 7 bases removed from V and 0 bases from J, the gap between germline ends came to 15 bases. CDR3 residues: CASTRDKFMNTEAFF. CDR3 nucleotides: TGTGCCAGCACCCGGGACAAATTCATGAACACTGAAGCTTTCTTT.

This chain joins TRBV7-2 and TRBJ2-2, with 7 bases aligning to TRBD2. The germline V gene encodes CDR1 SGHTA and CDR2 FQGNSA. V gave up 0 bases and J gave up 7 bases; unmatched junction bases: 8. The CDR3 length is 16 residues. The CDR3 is CASSLAAGVGDGELFF. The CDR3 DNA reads TGTGCCAGCAGCTTAGCGGCGGGAGTAGGGGACGGGGAGCTGTTTTTT.

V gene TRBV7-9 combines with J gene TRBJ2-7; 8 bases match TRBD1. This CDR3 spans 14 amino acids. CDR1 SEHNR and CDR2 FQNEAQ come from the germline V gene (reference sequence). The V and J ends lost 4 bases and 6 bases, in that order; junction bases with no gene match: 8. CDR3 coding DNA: TGTGCCAGCAGCTCACCAGGGGGCGCGGGCGAGCAGTACTTC. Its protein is CASSSPGGAGEQYF. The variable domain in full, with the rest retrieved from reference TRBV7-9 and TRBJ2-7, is DTGVSQNPRHKITKRGQNVTFRCDPISEHNRLYWYRQTLGQGPEFLTYFQNEAQLEKSRLLSDRFSAERPKGSFSTLEIQRTEQGDSAMYLCASSSPGGAGEQYFGPGTRLTVT.

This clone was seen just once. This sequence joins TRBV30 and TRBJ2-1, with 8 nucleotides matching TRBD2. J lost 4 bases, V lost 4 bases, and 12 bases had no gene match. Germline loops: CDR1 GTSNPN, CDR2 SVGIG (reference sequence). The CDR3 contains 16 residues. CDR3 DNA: TGTGCCTGGATGGCGGCCAGCGGGAGACGGTACAATGAGCAGTTCTTC. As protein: CAWMAASGRRYNEQFF.

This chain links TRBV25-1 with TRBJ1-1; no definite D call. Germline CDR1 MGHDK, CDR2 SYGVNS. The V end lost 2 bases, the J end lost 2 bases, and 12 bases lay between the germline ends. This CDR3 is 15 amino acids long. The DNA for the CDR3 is TGTGCCAGCAGTGAAAAAAAACTAGATAACACTGAAGCTTTCTTT. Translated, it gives CASSEKKLDNTEAFF.

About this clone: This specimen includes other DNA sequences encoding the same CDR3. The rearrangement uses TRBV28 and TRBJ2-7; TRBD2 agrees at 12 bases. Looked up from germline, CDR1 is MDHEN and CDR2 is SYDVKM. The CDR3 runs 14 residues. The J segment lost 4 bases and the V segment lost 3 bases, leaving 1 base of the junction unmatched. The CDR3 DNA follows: TGTGCCAGCAGTTTCGGACTAGCGGGGTACGAGCAGTACTTC. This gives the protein CASSFGLAGYEQYF.

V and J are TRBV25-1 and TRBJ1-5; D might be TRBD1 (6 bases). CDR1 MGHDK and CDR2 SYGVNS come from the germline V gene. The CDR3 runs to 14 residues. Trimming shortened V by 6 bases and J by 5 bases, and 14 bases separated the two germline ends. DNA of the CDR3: TGTGCCAGCAGCCTCACAGGGAACCATCAGCCCCAGCATTTT. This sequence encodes CASSLTGNHQPQHF. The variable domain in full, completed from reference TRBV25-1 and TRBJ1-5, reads EADIYQTPRYLVIGTGKKITLECSQTMGHDKMYWYQQDPGMELHLIHYSYGVNSTEKGDLSSESTVSRIRTEHFPLTLESARPSHTSQYLCASSLTGNHQPQHFGDGTRLSIL.

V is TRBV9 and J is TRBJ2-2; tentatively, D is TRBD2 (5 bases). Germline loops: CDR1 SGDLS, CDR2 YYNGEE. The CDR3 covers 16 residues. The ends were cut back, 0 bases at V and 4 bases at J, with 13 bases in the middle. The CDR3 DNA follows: TGTGCCAGCAGCGTAGAGGTGGGAGTAGTCACCGGGGAGCTGTTTTTT. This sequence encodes CASSVEVGVVTGELFF.

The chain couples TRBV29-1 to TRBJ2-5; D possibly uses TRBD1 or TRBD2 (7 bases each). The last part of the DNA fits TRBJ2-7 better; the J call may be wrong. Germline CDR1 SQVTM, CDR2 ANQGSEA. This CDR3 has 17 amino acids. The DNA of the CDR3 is TGCAGCGTTGTTGGGAGGGGGCGCGGGCGGGTTCCCTACGAGCAGTACTTC. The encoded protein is CSVVGRGRGRVPYEQYF.

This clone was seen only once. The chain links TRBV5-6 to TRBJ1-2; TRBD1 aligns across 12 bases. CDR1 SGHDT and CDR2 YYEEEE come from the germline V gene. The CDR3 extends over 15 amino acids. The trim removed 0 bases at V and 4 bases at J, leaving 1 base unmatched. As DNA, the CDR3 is TGTGCCAGCAGCTTGGTGGGACAGGGGGCCTATGGCTACACCTTC. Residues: CASSLVGQGAYGYTF.

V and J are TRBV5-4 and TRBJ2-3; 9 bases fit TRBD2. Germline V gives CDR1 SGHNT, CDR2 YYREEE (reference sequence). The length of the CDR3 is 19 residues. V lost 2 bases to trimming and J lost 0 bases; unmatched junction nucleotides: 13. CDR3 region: CASSLPLKPGLASTDTQYF. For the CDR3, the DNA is TGTGCCAGCAGCTTACCACTCAAACCGGGACTAGCTAGCACAGATACGCAGTATTTT.

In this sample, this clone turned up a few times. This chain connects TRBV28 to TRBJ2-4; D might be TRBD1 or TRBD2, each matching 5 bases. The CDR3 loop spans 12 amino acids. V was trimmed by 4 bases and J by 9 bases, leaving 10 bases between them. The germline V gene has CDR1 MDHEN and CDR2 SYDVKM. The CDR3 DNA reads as TGTGCCAGCAGTTGGGGACGACTCATTCAGTACTTC. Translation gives CASSWGRLIQYF.

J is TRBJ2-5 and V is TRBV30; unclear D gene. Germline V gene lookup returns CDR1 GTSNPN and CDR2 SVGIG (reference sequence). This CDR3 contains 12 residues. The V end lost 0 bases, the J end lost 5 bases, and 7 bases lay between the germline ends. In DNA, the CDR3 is TGTGCCTGGAGTGTAGTCCCCGAGACCCAGTACTTC. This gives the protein CAWSVVPETQYF.

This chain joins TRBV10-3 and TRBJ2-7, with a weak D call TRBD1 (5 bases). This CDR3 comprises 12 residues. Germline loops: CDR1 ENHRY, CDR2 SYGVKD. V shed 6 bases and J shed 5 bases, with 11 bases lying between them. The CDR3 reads CAISPGSDEQYF. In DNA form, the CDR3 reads TGTGCCATCAGCCCAGGGTCGGACGAGCAGTACTTC.

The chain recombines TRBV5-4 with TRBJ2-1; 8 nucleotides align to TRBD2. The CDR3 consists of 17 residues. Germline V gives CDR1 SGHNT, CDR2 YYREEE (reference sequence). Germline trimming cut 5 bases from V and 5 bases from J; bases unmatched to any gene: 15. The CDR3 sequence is CASSQGSGRQVNNEQFF. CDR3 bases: TGTGCCAGCAGTCAGGGGAGCGGGAGACAAGTTAACAATGAGCAGTTCTTC.

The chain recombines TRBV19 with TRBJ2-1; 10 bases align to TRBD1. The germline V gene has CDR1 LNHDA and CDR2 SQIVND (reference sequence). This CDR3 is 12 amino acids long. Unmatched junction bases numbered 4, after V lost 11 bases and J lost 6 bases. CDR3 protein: CACGQGGNEQFF. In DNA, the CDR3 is TGTGCCTGCGGACAGGGGGGCAATGAGCAGTTCTTC.

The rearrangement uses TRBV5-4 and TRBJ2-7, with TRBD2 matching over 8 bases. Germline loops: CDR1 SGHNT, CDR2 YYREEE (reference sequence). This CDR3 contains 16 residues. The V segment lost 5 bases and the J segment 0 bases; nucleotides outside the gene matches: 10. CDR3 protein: CASRGKAGEGSYEQYF. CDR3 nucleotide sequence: TGTGCCAGCAGAGGGAAAGCGGGAGAGGGCTCCTACGAGCAGTACTTC.

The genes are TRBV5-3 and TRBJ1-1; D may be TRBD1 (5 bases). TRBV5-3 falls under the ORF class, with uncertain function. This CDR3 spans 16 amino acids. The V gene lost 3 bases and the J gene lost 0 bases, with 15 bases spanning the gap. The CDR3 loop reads CARSSKTQVMNTEAFF. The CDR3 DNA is TGTGCCAGAAGCTCGAAAACACAGGTAATGAACACTGAAGCTTTCTTT.